The 18 T cell receptor beta chains below all came from one sample that was sequenced in a study of neurological immune-mediated disorders. Specified time point: longitudinal time-point 2. TCRdb called the 5' RACE reads again in MiXCR, with one record for every CDR3 protein. The repertoire consists of about 49,000 distinct CDR3 sequences, with 10% to 15% occurring once and the leading ten covering roughly 4.5%. What was sequenced was PBMCs. Receptors originate from a male donor with HTLV-1-associated myelopathy (HAM/TSP).

This clonotype occurred many times. This chain links TRBV7-9 with TRBJ2-1, with D unresolved. V lost 10 bases, J lost 0 bases, and 13 bases lay in between. Per the germline V gene, CDR1 is SEHNR and CDR2 is FQNEAQ (reference sequence). This CDR3 is built from 14 residues. The CDR3 region is CAIDWASSYNEQFF. Written as DNA, the CDR3 is TGTGCCATCGATTGGGCGAGCTCCTACAATGAGCAGTTCTTC.

This clonotype appeared many times. This chain uses TRBV5-1 with TRBJ1-1; a possible D gene is TRBD1 (5 bases). The CDR3 covers 14 residues. V shed 0 bases and J shed 3 bases, with 9 bases lying between them. CDR1 is SGHRS, CDR2 YFSETQ, per germline. The DNA for the CDR3 is TGCGCCAGCAGCTTGGAGGGGATGGACACTGAAGCTTTCTTT. It is translated as CASSLEGMDTEAFF. Full variable domain (missing parts from reference TRBV5-1 and TRBJ1-1): KAGVTQTPRYLIKTRGQQVTLSCSPISGHRSVSWYQQTPGQGLQFLFEYFSETQRNKGNFPGRFSGRQFSNSRSEMNVSTLELGDSALYLCASSLEGMDTEAFFGQGTRLTVV.

Ten or more counts support this clonotype. The chain recombines TRBV29-1 with TRBJ2-1, with TRBD2 matching over 7 bases. The V gene end was trimmed by 5 bases and the J gene end by 5 bases; junction bases not matched to a gene: 9. Germline loops: CDR1 SQVTM, CDR2 ANQGSEA. CDR3 length: 14 amino acids. The CDR3 sequence is CSVWGTKHNNEQFF. The CDR3 nucleotides read TGCAGCGTTTGGGGGACTAAACATAACAATGAGCAGTTCTTC.

About this clonotype: The junction and the germline gene differ at one end; a read error may be behind it. This rearrangement joins TRBV7-9 to TRBJ2-3, with D perhaps TRBD2 (6 bases). Germline assignment: CDR1 SEHNR and CDR2 FQNEAQ (reference sequence). The CDR3 loop spans 16 amino acids. The CDR3 reads CSSSLAAGRSTDTQYF. CDR3 DNA: TGTTCCAGCAGCTTAGCTGCGGGGCGTAGCACAGATACGCAGTATTTT.

The sample holds many counts of this clonotype. The CDR3 loop reads CAISESDRVAYGYTF. DNA for the CDR3: TGTGCCATCAGTGAGTCGGACAGGGTGGCCTATGGCTACACCTTC. The chain joins TRBV10-3 to TRBJ1-2; 8 bases agree with TRBD1. After removal of 0 bases from V and 4 bases from J, the junction contained 4 bases not matched to a gene. The CDR3 is made up of 15 amino acids. The germline gives CDR1 ENHRY, CDR2 SYGVKD.

This clonotype was observed many times. This rearrangement joins TRBV7-2 to TRBJ1-5; maybe TRBD1 (6 bases). V was pared by 2 bases and J by 5 bases, with 13 bases between. Germline V gene data show CDR1 as SGHTA and CDR2 as FQGNSA. The CDR3 is made up of 15 amino acids. CDR3 nucleotide sequence: TGTGCCAGCAGCTTACGGGGGGGGCTCTATCAGCCCCAGCATTTT. Amino acids: CASSLRGGLYQPQHF.

This clonotype was found a few times. The chain combines TRBV20-1 with TRBJ1-1; D may be TRBD1 (5 bases). Germline V gives CDR1 DFQATT, CDR2 SNEGSKA (reference sequence). V lost 3 bases and J 0 bases, leaving 11 bases between the germline ends. This CDR3 region has 14 residues. This chain's CDR3 is CSASRGPLNTEAFF. In DNA form, the CDR3 reads TGCAGTGCTAGCCGGGGCCCCCTGAACACTGAAGCTTTCTTT.

This clonotype has a count of ten or more. The rearrangement uses TRBV5-1 and TRBJ2-5; 7 bases agree with TRBD1. The CDR3 has 14 amino acids. V was clipped by 0 bases and J by 4 bases; unmatched bases: 3. Germline-derived CDR1 and CDR2 are SGHRS and YFSETQ. CDR3 loop: CASSLGGQAETQYF. In DNA, the CDR3 is TGCGCCAGCAGCTTGGGTGGACAGGCAGAGACCCAGTACTTC.

This clonotype has ten or more counts. The CDR3 here is CASSLGWSYEQYF. CDR3 coding DNA: TGTGCCAGCAGCTTAGGGTGGTCCTACGAGCAGTACTTC. V and J are TRBV7-2 and TRBJ2-7, with unresolved D. The CDR3 has 13 residues. CDR1 is SGHTA and CDR2 is FQGNSA in the germline V gene. The ends were cut back, 1 base at V and 1 base at J, with 5 bases in the middle.

This clonotype was detected ten times or more. The rearrangement links TRBV6-5 to TRBJ2-1; D is possibly TRBD1 (6 bases). Trimming removed 6 bases from V and 6 bases from J, with 18 bases in between. The CDR3 has 15 residues. The germline CDR1 and CDR2 sequences are MNHEY and SVGAGI. The CDR3: CASRLTGSDVNEQFF. Here the CDR3 DNA reads TGTGCCAGCAGGCTTACAGGGTCCGATGTCAATGAGCAGTTCTTC.

This clonotype was seen repeatedly, ten times or more. The J gene is TRBJ2-5, the V gene TRBV5-1, with D unclear. V gave up 3 bases and J gave up 5 bases, with 11 bases separating them. Germline CDR1 is SGHRS and CDR2 is YFSETQ. This CDR3 has 13 residues. The CDR3 spells CASSSGAGETQYF. The CDR3 DNA is TGCGCCAGCAGCTCAGGAGCTGGGGAGACCCAGTACTTC.

In this sample, this clonotype turned up many times. The chain links TRBV3-1 to TRBJ2-3; 9 bases are a match to TRBD2. This CDR3 has 15 amino acids. The ends lost 4 bases at V and 0 bases at J; junction bases unmatched: 2. Germline-derived CDR1 and CDR2 are LGHDT and YNNKEL (reference sequence). The CDR3 protein is CASSPSGDSTDTQYF. In nucleotides, the CDR3 is TGTGCCAGCAGCCCTAGCGGGGACAGCACAGATACGCAGTATTTT.

This clonotype was picked up a small number of times. This chain uses TRBV6-5 with TRBJ1-3; D is unresolved. V was pared by 2 bases and J by 1 base, with 15 bases between. The CDR3 totals 17 residues. Per the germline V gene, CDR1 is MNHEY and CDR2 is SVGAGI. As DNA, the CDR3 is TGTGCCAGCAGTTACGGGGATTGGCAGACGTCTGGAAACACCATATATTTT. This sequence encodes CASSYGDWQTSGNTIYF.

This clonotype was counted at least ten times. V is TRBV29-1 and J is TRBJ2-7; D unclear. Trimming cost V 6 bases and J 1 base, with 10 bases left between them. The CDR3 is 12 amino acids. CDR1 and CDR2 (germline): SQVTM, ANQGSEA. The CDR3 protein is CSVTGQSYEQYF. In nucleotides, the CDR3 is TGCAGCGTAACGGGCCAATCCTACGAGCAGTACTTC.

This clonotype has ten or more counts. V usage is TRBV20-1 and J usage is TRBJ1-1; D unclear. The germline CDR1 and CDR2 sequences are DFQATT and SNEGSKA (reference sequence). The CDR3 sequence is 14 residues long. V was pared by 1 base and J by 4 bases, with 13 bases between. Here the CDR3 reads CSARGAGWGTEAFF. CDR3 nucleotide sequence: TGCAGTGCTAGAGGGGCGGGATGGGGCACTGAAGCTTTCTTT.

This clonotype was observed at least ten times. The chain couples TRBV28 to TRBJ1-5, with D uncertain. This CDR3 comprises 13 residues. V was pared by 7 bases and J by 6 bases, with 13 bases between. From germline, CDR1 is MDHEN and CDR2 SYDVKM. CDR3 loop: CASTSSGRQPQHF. In nucleotides, the CDR3 is TGTGCCAGCACCTCTTCCGGGCGTCAGCCCCAGCATTTT.

This clonotype was recorded at least ten times. The chain couples TRBV7-8 to TRBJ2-2, with no clear D. V was shortened by 1 base and J by 6 bases, with 3 bases between the two germline ends. Looked up from germline, CDR1 is SGHVS and CDR2 is FQNEAQ. This CDR3 comprises 12 residues. The CDR3 loop reads CASSLVSGELFF. CDR3 nucleotide sequence: TGTGCCAGCAGCTTAGTGTCCGGGGAGCTGTTTTTT.

The chain carries TRBV5-6 and TRBJ1-6; 8 nucleotides line up with TRBD1. The germline V gene has CDR1 SGHDT and CDR2 YYEEEE. V was clipped by 4 bases and J by 10 bases; unmatched bases: 10. CDR3 length: 15 amino acids. CDR3 region: CASSPLDRGGSPLHF. The CDR3 coding sequence is TGTGCCAGCAGCCCACTCGACAGGGGAGGGTCACCCCTCCACTTT.